One sample yielded the 9 T cell receptor beta chains listed below, sequenced in a study of shared clonotypes between healthy human individuals. Only in-frame clones appear in the TCRdb table, and some are missing; sequencing was by immunoSEQ multiplex PCR. Here the sample spans about 980,000 clones, 76% being singletons. The sequenced sample was memory CD4+ T cells sorted from blood. Documented subset: CD45RA-negative fraction. These receptors were taken from a man younger than 35 in good health.

The chain carries TRBV5-1 and TRBJ1-5, with D possibly matching TRBD1 (6 bases). The V gene's germline CDR1 is SGHRS and CDR2 YFSETQ. V was pared by 2 bases and J by 4 bases, with 10 bases between. CDR3 length equals 14 residues. CDR3 sequence reads: CASSFAGENQPQHF. The CDR3 coding sequence is TGCGCCAGCAGCTTTGCAGGGGAGAATCAGCCCCAGCATTTT.

The chain joins TRBV5-1 to TRBJ1-6, with a weak D call TRBD1 (5 bases). V gave up 4 bases and J gave up 8 bases, with 16 bases separating them. Per the germline V gene, CDR1 is SGHRS and CDR2 is YFSETQ. The CDR3 has 15 residues. The chain's CDR3 is CASSVDGRVYSPLHF. The CDR3 DNA reads as TGCGCCAGCAGCGTCGATGGCAGGGTATATTCACCCCTCCACTTT.

This clone was seen a few times. This sample also contains other DNA sequences that code for the same CDR3. This rearrangement joins TRBV6-1 to TRBJ1-6; D gene uncertain. Germline loops: CDR1 MNHNS, CDR2 SASEGT. The CDR3 length is 13 residues. V was clipped by 6 bases and J by 0 bases, with 3 bases between them. Here the CDR3 reads CASRDSYNSPLHF. Here the CDR3 DNA reads TGTGCCAGCAGGGACTCCTATAATTCACCCCTCCACTTT.

V usage is TRBV7-2 and J usage is TRBJ2-1, with D possibly TRBD2 on 6 matching bases. The CDR3 sequence is 15 residues long. Between the trimmed V and J ends, which lost 2 bases and 4 bases, there was a span of 12 bases. Germline CDR1 SGHTA, CDR2 FQGNSA. The DNA of the CDR3 is TGTGCCAGCAGCTTACTGGCGGGACCTTACAATGAGCAGTTCTTC. Translating gives CASSLLAGPYNEQFF.

Note on this clone: Other DNA sequences of this sample code for an identical CDR3. The chain links TRBV30 to TRBJ1-3, with D unclear. The V end was cut by 3 bases, the J end by 3 bases, with 15 bases between. Germline V gene lookup returns CDR1 GTSNPN and CDR2 SVGIG (reference sequence). This CDR3 has 15 amino acids. The CDR3 bases are TGTGCCTGGAGCTTCTCAGAAACCTTTGGAAACACCATATATTTT. This sequence encodes CAWSFSETFGNTIYF. Combining the CDR3 with reference TRBV30 and TRBJ1-3 gives the whole variable domain SQTIHQWPATLVQPVGSPLSLECTVEGTSNPNLYWYRQAAGRGLQLLFYSVGIGQISSEVPQNLSASRPQDRQFILSSKKLLLSDSGFYLCAWSFSETFGNTIYFGEGSWLTVV.

V is TRBV4-1 and J is TRBJ2-1; D might be TRBD1 or TRBD2, each matching 5 bases. The germline V and J ends were trimmed by 3 bases and 11 bases, with 14 bases remaining between them. The CDR3 loop spans 13 amino acids. Germline V gene lookup returns CDR1 MGHRA and CDR2 YSYEKL. DNA of the CDR3: TGCGCCAGCAGCCAGGGCCATGGGGGAAAGCAGTTCTTC. It encodes CASSQGHGGKQFF.

V gene TRBV19 combines with J gene TRBJ2-3; D is ambiguous. The CDR3 consists of 13 residues. Germline CDR1 and CDR2: LNHDA and SQIVND (reference sequence). Trimming removed 5 bases from V and 6 bases from J, with 12 bases in between. CDR3 residues: CASSWDKFDTQYF. DNA for the CDR3: TGTGCCAGTAGTTGGGATAAGTTCGATACGCAGTATTTT.

This clone was detected ten times or more. The chain carries TRBV27 and TRBJ2-5; D not resolved. The CDR3 extends over 15 amino acids. Germline loops: CDR1 MNHEY, CDR2 SMNVEV (reference sequence). Trimming removed 4 bases from V and 0 bases from J, with 12 bases in between. CDR3 sequence: CASSSWTFNQETQYF. The CDR3 DNA is TGTGCCAGCAGTTCGTGGACGTTCAACCAAGAGACCCAGTACTTC.

Turning to this clone: A read error may explain this, as a much larger clone is one base away. At the DNA level, this CDR3 is encoded by other sequences in the same sample as well. The CDR3 spells CASSLDSGNSPLHF. In nucleotides, the CDR3 is TGTGCCAGCAGCTTGGACAGTGGGAATTCACCCCTCCACTTT. The J gene is TRBJ1-6, the V gene TRBV5-4; no clear D. The V gene lost 0 bases and the J gene lost 7 bases, with 8 bases spanning the gap. The CDR3 extends over 14 amino acids. Germline CDR1 and CDR2: SGHNT and YYREEE (reference sequence).